This T cell receptor (beta chain) was captured by sequencing in a study of technical replicates of blood from several donors. The table came from immunoSEQ multiplex PCR; TCRdb's copy has only in-frame clones and leaves some out. The table lists tens of thousands of clones, roughly 96% of them singletons, with about 0.4% in the top ten. The sequence was collected from a human donor in good health. Sequencing was done on a sample of T cells isolated from PBMCs.

The CDR3 DNA sequence: TGTGCCAGCAGTTACGAGGGACAGGGACCCTATGAAGCTTTCTTT. Amino acid sequence: CASSYEGQGPYEAFF. The J gene is TRBJ1-1, the V gene TRBV6-5; TRBD1 agrees at 9 bases. The CDR3 totals 15 residues. V gave up 2 bases and J gave up 7 bases; unmatched junction bases: 8. Germline values: CDR1 MNHEY, CDR2 SVGAGI.